Given below is one T cell receptor beta chain in context. The antigen is undetermined. In the study's own analysis: Without quality scores, immunoSEQ junctional reads could not be filtered like full-length reads. Assay used: immunoSEQ multiplex PCR; TCRdb lists only in-frame clones, some missing. V, J and clone size derive from that table, while D and trimming were established from the DNA sequence. The profile covers a few million clones, with more than 80% appearing a single time and under 0.45% taken by the ten largest. The J segment lost 5 bases and the V segment lost 2 bases, leaving 6 bases of the junction unmatched. Germline CDR1 LNHNV, CDR2 YYDKDF (reference sequence). This CDR3 has 16 residues. This sample is drawn from a study of shared clonotypes between healthy human individuals. Notes on the study in general: Donors were few, which limited the genetic and exposure-history diversity represented.

This rearrangement joins TRBV15 to TRBJ2-5; 12 positions agree with TRBD2. This TCR derives from a man younger than 35 in good health. Some clones in this sample may be carry-over from other donors' samples. Sequences were obtained from naive CD4+ T cells from PBMCs. Subset indicated: CD45RA+ positively selected. This chain's CDR3 is CATSRKTSGSRETQYF. The CDR3 DNA reads as TGTGCCACCAGCAGAAAGACTAGCGGGAGTCGGGAGACCCAGTACTTC.